These 13 T cell receptor beta chains were all obtained from the same sample, sequenced in a study of blood T cell repertoires in COVID-19. Clones were read by immunoSEQ multiplex PCR, and TCRdb kept only the in-frame ones, dropping some. The sample includes over 85,000 clones, nearly 80% of them seen just once. The sequenced material came from peripheral blood. The receptors derive from a woman of 80 years or more with active or convalescent COVID-19.

V usage is TRBV5-1 and J usage is TRBJ2-3; 9 bases align to TRBD2. This CDR3 is built from 17 residues. The V gene end was trimmed by 0 bases and the J gene end by 0 bases; junction bases not matched to a gene: 5. Germline assignment: CDR1 SGHRS and CDR2 YFSETQ. CDR3 coding DNA: TGCGCCAGCAGCTTGGGTATAGCGGGAGTGAGCACAGATACGCAGTATTTT. It codes for CASSLGIAGVSTDTQYF. Using reference TRBV5-1 and TRBJ2-3 for the parts outside the CDR3, the full variable domain is KAGVTQTPRYLIKTRGQQVTLSCSPISGHRSVSWYQQTPGQGLQFLFEYFSETQRNKGNFPGRFSGRQFSNSRSEMNVSTLELGDSALYLCASSLGIAGVSTDTQYFGPGTRLTVL.

V and J are TRBV9 and TRBJ2-1, with D maybe TRBD2 (5 bases). This CDR3 has 14 residues. V lost 2 bases to trimming and J lost 6 bases, with 12 bases between them. Germline V CDR1 and CDR2: SGDLS, YYNGEE. CDR3 sequence: CASSVLSVTNEQFF. CDR3 in DNA: TGTGCCAGCAGCGTTCTTAGCGTGACCAATGAGCAGTTCTTC.

The rearrangement links TRBV7-6 to TRBJ2-2, with TRBD2 identical over 10 bases. The CDR3 sequence is 18 residues long. Germline trimming cut 1 base from V and 0 bases from J; bases unmatched to any gene: 5. The germline V gene encodes CDR1 SGHVS and CDR2 FNYEAQ. CDR3 loop: CASSLGASGSSNTGELFF. The DNA of the CDR3 is TGTGCCAGCAGCTTAGGGGCTAGCGGGAGTTCGAACACCGGGGAGCTGTTTTTT.

The rearrangement joins TRBV24-1 to TRBJ2-5; 13 bases are shared with TRBD2. Trimming at V came to 8 bases and at J to 0 bases, leaving 8 bases not matched to a gene. The CDR3 length is 17 residues. CDR1 is KGHDR and CDR2 is SFDVKD in the germline V gene. The CDR3 bases are TGTGCCACCATGATCCCGACTAGCGGGAGGCACCAAGAGACCCAGTACTTC. Its protein is CATMIPTSGRHQETQYF.

In this sample, this clone turned up once. The rearrangement uses TRBV4-2 and TRBJ2-1, with 11 bases matching TRBD2. Germline V gene data show CDR1 as LGHNA and CDR2 as YNFKEQ. V dropped 1 base and J dropped 7; count of bases not matched to a gene: 9. The CDR3 contains 17 residues. CDR3 DNA: TGTGCCAGCAGCCAAGTTAGTACTAGCGGGAGTTGGAATGAGCAGTTCTTC. As protein: CASSQVSTSGSWNEQFF.

This chain uses TRBV10-3 with TRBJ2-1; 10 bases map to TRBD1. J was trimmed by 2 bases and V by 7 bases; bases with no gene match: 5. Germline V gene lookup returns CDR1 ENHRY and CDR2 SYGVKD. This CDR3 has 15 residues. The CDR3 protein is CAITGTGEAYNEQFF. Written as DNA, the CDR3 is TGTGCCATCACTGGGACAGGGGAGGCCTACAATGAGCAGTTCTTC.

CDR3 in amino acids: CASSQDSTSGRAAPDTQYF. The CDR3 DNA is TGTGCCAGCAGCCAAGATTCCACTAGCGGGAGGGCCGCCCCAGATACGCAGTATTTT. The chain uses TRBV3-1 (or the pseudogene TRBV3-2) and TRBJ2-3; TRBD2 matches at 13 bases. This CDR3 is built from 19 residues. Germline CDR1 is LGHDT and CDR2 is YNNKEL (reference sequence). V shed 0 bases and J 4 bases; nucleotides not matched to a gene: 10.

The chain couples TRBV25-1 to TRBJ2-3, with a weak D call TRBD2 (6 bases). V was shortened by 8 bases and J by 7 bases, with 16 bases between the two germline ends. The CDR3 covers 13 residues. Germline V gene lookup returns CDR1 MGHDK and CDR2 SYGVNS. This CDR3 is CASSGTGVNTQYF. For the CDR3, the DNA is TGTGCCAGCTCCGGGACTGGGGTAAATACGCAGTATTTT. The full variable domain, with the rest looked up from reference TRBV25-1 and TRBJ2-3, is EADIYQTPRYLVIGTGKKITLECSQTMGHDKMYWYQQDPGMELHLIHYSYGVNSTEKGDLSSESTVSRIRTEHFPLTLESARPSHTSQYLCASSGTGVNTQYFGPGTRLTVL.

The V and J genes are TRBV9 and TRBJ2-2; TRBD2 matches 10 bases. The junction had 6 bases not matched to a gene; V was cut back by 3 bases and J by 4 bases. CDR3 size: 16 residues. CDR1 is SGDLS and CDR2 is YYNGEE in the germline V gene. This CDR3 reads CASSGSGRLSTGELFF. In DNA, the CDR3 is TGTGCCAGCAGCGGTAGCGGGAGGCTTAGCACCGGGGAGCTGTTTTTT.

J is TRBJ2-2 and V is TRBV7-3, with D maybe TRBD1 (6 bases). Trimming pared 6 bases from V and 4 bases from J, leaving 12 bases between. Germline lookup yields CDR1 SGHTA and CDR2 FQGTGA. This CDR3 region has 14 residues. CDR3 nucleotide sequence: TGTGCCAGCAGGAAGGGACACCTCACCGGGGAGCTGTTTTTT. Translated: CASRKGHLTGELFF. Together with reference TRBV7-3 and TRBJ2-2, the CDR3 gives the full variable domain: GAGVSQTPSNKVTEKGKYVELRCDPISGHTALYWYRQSLGQGPEFLIYFQGTGAADDSGLPNDRFFAVRPEGSVSTLKIQRTERGDSAVYLCASRKGHLTGELFFGEGSRLTVL.

V usage is TRBV5-5 and J usage is TRBJ1-4, with a possible D match to TRBD1 (6 bases). This CDR3 comprises 16 residues. CDR1 SGHKS and CDR2 YYEKEE come from the germline V gene (reference sequence). The V end lost 4 bases, the J end lost 7 bases, and 20 bases lay between the germline ends. CDR3 bases: TGTGCCAGCAGCAAAGGTGGGGGGGCTGAAGGTGAAAAACTGTTTTTT. Residues: CASSKGGGAEGEKLFF. The whole variable domain, remainder taken from reference TRBV5-5 and TRBJ1-4, is DAGVTQSPTHLIKTRGQQVTLRCSPISGHKSVSWYQQVLGQGPQFIFQYYEKEERGRGNFPDRFSARQFPNYSSELNVNALLLGDSALYLCASSKGGGAEGEKLFFGSGTQLSVL.

This CDR3 reads CASSVARGTGVRPQHF. In DNA, the CDR3 is TGTGCCAGCAGCGTAGCGCGTGGAACGGGAGTACGGCCCCAGCATTTT. The genes are TRBV9 and TRBJ1-5; D not certain. The germline CDR1 and CDR2 sequences are SGDLS and YYNGEE. The CDR3 is 16 residues long. V dropped 0 bases and J dropped 9 bases, with 19 bases sitting between them.

J is TRBJ2-1 and V is TRBV4-2; D unresolved. Trimming left V 3 bases short and J 5 bases short, with 14 bases between. The CDR3 is 15 residues long. Looked up from germline, CDR1 is LGHNA and CDR2 is YNFKEQ. In DNA, the CDR3 is TGTGCCAGCAGCCACGCGAACCTACGCCACAATGAGCAGTTCTTC. This translates into CASSHANLRHNEQFF.